This TCR beta chain was documented in a study of spatial heterogeneity in lung cancer. TCRdb ran MiXCR on the 5' RACE reads and lists one entry per CDR3 protein. The sample lists about 20,000 distinct CDR3 sequences, around 5.3% occurring once. The germline V gene encodes CDR1 SGHTA and CDR2 FQGNSA. Trimming shortened V by 2 bases and J by 6 bases, and 5 bases separated the two germline ends. This CDR3 has 13 amino acids. In this sample, this clonotype turned up a few times. Time point given: sample taken at primary tumor resection. This TCR derives from a male donor with early-stage non-small cell lung cancer. The chain joins TRBV7-2 to TRBJ1-6; D is undetermined. This specimen was PBMCs, taken at surgery. This CDR3 is CASSLTPNSPLHF. Here the CDR3 DNA reads TGTGCCAGCAGCTTAACGCCTAATTCACCCCTCCACTTT. The complete variable domain, with remaining parts taken from reference TRBV7-2 and TRBJ1-6, reads GAGVSQSPSNKVTEKGKDVELRCDPISGHTALYWYRQSLGQGLEFLIYFQGNSAPDKSGLPSDRFSAERTGGSVSTLTIQRTQQEDSAVYLCASSLTPNSPLHFGNGTRLTVT.